Listed here are 26 T cell receptor beta chains from one sample, sequenced in a study of beta chain features in type 1 diabetes. Expressed TCRB transcripts were sequenced because the isolated RNA had all been reverse transcribed beforehand. The table came from immunoSEQ multiplex PCR; TCRdb's copy has only in-frame clones and leaves some out. The profile shows roughly 300,000 clones, roughly an eighth of them singletons. The antigens of these receptors remain unknown. Regarding the study as a whole: Among all four CD4+ subsets, Type 1 diabetes patients had TCRB CDR3s that were moderately but significantly shorter.

The specimen was naive CD4+ T cells from blood. Source of these receptors: a man younger than 45 with type 1 diabetes.

This clone was counted between two and nine times. The chain uses TRBV28 and TRBJ2-7; D may be TRBD1 (5 bases). In germline, CDR1 is MDHEN, CDR2 SYDVKM. The CDR3 is made up of 14 amino acids. V was shortened by 6 bases and J by 6 bases, with 18 bases between the two germline ends. The CDR3 DNA reads TGTGCCAGCAGCACCCCCAGGGCCGTCTCCGAGCAGTACTTC. Its protein product is CASSTPRAVSEQYF.

This clone has more than one count but fewer than ten. For the CDR3, the DNA is TGCGCCAGCAGCTTGTCCCCTCTAGCGGGAGCCTACGAGCAGTACTTC. Translation gives CASSLSPLAGAYEQYF. This chain joins TRBV5-1 and TRBJ2-7; TRBD2 aligns across 10 bases. Trimming cost V 1 base and J 2 bases; bases outside gene matches: 6. The CDR3 contains 16 residues. Germline loops: CDR1 SGHRS, CDR2 YFSETQ.

The chain links TRBV19 to TRBJ1-2, with 7 bases aligning to TRBD1. CDR3 size: 12 residues. Trimming took 9 bases from V and 6 from J; bases not matched to a gene: 7. Germline-derived CDR1 and CDR2 are LNHDA and SQIVND (reference sequence). For the CDR3, the DNA is TGTGCCAGCGCGACAGGGATCCATGGCTACACCTTC. This encodes CASATGIHGYTF.

The CDR3 reads CASSPQVFQETQYF. As DNA, the CDR3 is TGTGCCAGCAGCCCCCAGGTTTTCCAAGAGACCCAGTACTTC. The chain uses TRBV7-2 and TRBJ2-5, with D uncertain. Trimming stripped 5 bases from V and 1 base from J, with 11 bases between. CDR1 and CDR2 from the germline V gene are SGHTA and FQGNSA. This CDR3 spans 14 amino acids.

This rearrangement joins TRBV29-1 to TRBJ1-2; 8 positions match TRBD1. The germline gives CDR1 SQVTM, CDR2 ANQGSEA. The CDR3 is 15 amino acids. V gave up 7 bases and J gave up 4 bases; unmatched junction bases: 14. CDR3 nucleotides: TGCAGCGCCGGTCCGACAGGGGAAACAGGCTATGGCTACACCTTC. It is translated as CSAGPTGETGYGYTF.

The rearrangement joins TRBV4-3 to TRBJ2-3; D is uncertain. The CDR3 contains 13 residues. Germline loops: CDR1 LGHNA, CDR2 YSLEER. The V end lost 0 bases, the J end lost 6 bases, and 7 bases lay between the germline ends. In nucleotides, the CDR3 is TGCGCCAGCAGCCAAGAGGGCCCGGATACGCAGTATTTT. This encodes CASSQEGPDTQYF.

This chain uses TRBV7-9 with TRBJ1-3; 8 bases are a match to TRBD1. V shed 8 bases and J 0 bases; nucleotides not matched to a gene: 3. CDR1 and CDR2 (germline): SEHNR, FQNEAQ (reference sequence). The CDR3 contains 14 residues. The CDR3 spells CASRTGSSGNTIYF. The CDR3 coding sequence is TGTGCCAGCCGGACAGGGAGCTCTGGAAACACCATATATTTT.

The chain links TRBV7-9 to TRBJ2-2, with D unresolved. The CDR3 has 12 amino acids. V lost 5 bases to trimming and J lost 6 bases, with 7 bases between them. Germline CDR1 and CDR2: SEHNR and FQNEAQ (reference sequence). Written as DNA, the CDR3 is TGTGCCAGCAGCCTAAATCCCGGGGAGCTGTTTTTT. Its translation is CASSLNPGELFF.

This clone was seen a handful of times. The rearrangement joins TRBV6-1 to TRBJ2-2, with 8 bases aligning to TRBD1. Per germline, CDR1 MNHNS and CDR2 SASEGT. The CDR3 is made up of 16 amino acids. The V gene end was trimmed by 2 bases and the J gene end by 8 bases; junction bases not matched to a gene: 10. The CDR3 here is CASSETGTGTSGELFF. For the CDR3, the DNA is TGTGCCAGCAGTGAAACCGGGACAGGAACGTCAGGGGAGCTGTTTTTT.

The chain couples TRBV7-8 to TRBJ1-2; D is undetermined. This CDR3 comprises 13 residues. The germline V gene encodes CDR1 SGHVS and CDR2 FQNEAQ. With 3 bases removed from V and 2 bases from J, the gap between germline ends came to 7 bases. The CDR3: CASSFRGNYGYTF. The CDR3 coding sequence is TGTGCCAGCAGCTTCCGAGGGAACTATGGCTACACCTTC.

The V call is TRBV6-6, the J call TRBJ1-3; D is possibly TRBD1 (5 bases). V lost 2 bases and J lost 4, with 12 bases in between. CDR1 is MNHNY, CDR2 SVGAGI, per germline (reference sequence). This CDR3 comprises 15 residues. CDR3 sequence: CASSYPGTSGNTIYF. The DNA of the CDR3 is TGTGCCAGCAGTTACCCCGGGACTAGCGGAAACACCATATATTTT.

V is TRBV5-1 and J is TRBJ2-7, with D perhaps matching TRBD2 (6 bases). The germline V gene has CDR1 SGHRS and CDR2 YFSETQ. V was clipped by 4 bases and J by 9 bases, with 23 bases between them. There are 15 residues in the CDR3. CDR3 sequence: CASSPRGSVGRGQYF. The DNA for the CDR3 is TGCGCCAGCAGCCCGCGGGGTAGCGTCGGACGGGGGCAGTACTTC.

This clone came up a few times. This rearrangement joins TRBV4-1 to TRBJ2-2, with 8 positions matching TRBD2. Germline V gene sequence: CDR1 MGHRA, CDR2 YSYEKL. The ends lost 4 bases at V and 5 bases at J; junction bases unmatched: 15. The CDR3 has 18 residues. This CDR3 is CASSPGASGLPWTGELFF. CDR3 bases: TGCGCCAGCAGCCCCGGGGCTAGCGGGCTACCGTGGACCGGGGAGCTGTTTTTT.

The chain combines TRBV7-9 with TRBJ2-3; a weak D match, TRBD2 (5 bases). V lost 3 bases to trimming and J lost 6 bases, with 10 bases between them. The CDR3 spans 13 residues. From germline, CDR1 is SEHNR and CDR2 FQNEAQ (reference sequence). The CDR3 here is CASSFPGGDTQYF. CDR3 coding DNA: TGTGCCAGCAGCTTTCCCGGCGGGGATACGCAGTATTTT.

The sample holds a few counts of this clone. This chain connects TRBV5-1 to TRBJ2-7; 10 nucleotides match TRBD1. The CDR3 is 14 residues long. V dropped 2 bases and J dropped 2; count of bases not matched to a gene: 1. Germline CDR1 is SGHRS and CDR2 is YFSETQ. CDR3 sequence reads: CASSFGTGAYEQYF. In nucleotides, the CDR3 is TGCGCCAGCAGCTTCGGGACAGGGGCCTACGAGCAGTACTTC. The full variable domain, rest sourced from reference TRBV5-1 and TRBJ2-7, is KAGVTQTPRYLIKTRGQQVTLSCSPISGHRSVSWYQQTPGQGLQFLFEYFSETQRNKGNFPGRFSGRQFSNSRSEMNVSTLELGDSALYLCASSFGTGAYEQYFGPGTRLTVT.

This clone showed up just a few times. The CDR3 sequence is CASSAGEETQYF. CDR3 nucleotide sequence: TGTGCCAGCAGTGCGGGGGAGGAGACCCAGTACTTC. The chain is built from TRBV6-5 and TRBJ2-5; 7 nucleotides align to TRBD2. V was pared by 5 bases and J by 5 bases, with 2 bases of the junction left unmatched. This CDR3 is 12 amino acids long. Germline CDR1 MNHEY, CDR2 SVGAGI.

The genes are TRBV19 and TRBJ2-7, with D possibly matching TRBD1 (6 bases). This CDR3 has 13 amino acids. V was trimmed by 3 bases and J by 7 bases, leaving 13 bases between them. CDR1 LNHDA and CDR2 SQIVND come from the germline V gene (reference sequence). CDR3 amino acids: CASSMVRGREQYF. The CDR3 DNA is TGTGCCAGTAGTATGGTCAGGGGTAGGGAGCAGTACTTC.

The genes are TRBV7-6 and TRBJ2-5, with 8 bases matching TRBD2. The ends lost 2 bases at V and 0 bases at J; junction bases unmatched: 2. Germline CDR1 is SGHVS and CDR2 is FNYEAQ. This CDR3 spans 15 amino acids. The CDR3 DNA sequence: TGTGCCAGCAGCTTACCTAGCGGGTACCAAGAGACCCAGTACTTC. The encoded protein is CASSLPSGYQETQYF.

The V call is TRBV2, the J call TRBJ2-1, with TRBD2 matching over 10 bases. From germline, CDR1 is SNHLY and CDR2 FYNNEI. This CDR3 contains 14 residues. V shed 6 bases, J shed 7 bases, and the junction held 6 bases outside the gene matches. The DNA for the CDR3 is TGTGCCAGCAGCGTTAGCGGGAGGCTAAATGAGCAGTTCTTC. As protein: CASSVSGRLNEQFF.

A word on this clone: The junction shows a germline mismatch at one end, possibly a read error. The J gene is TRBJ2-7, the V gene TRBV30; D gene unclear. The CDR3 has 17 residues. In germline, CDR1 is GTSNPN, CDR2 SVGIG (reference sequence). The CDR3, as DNA: TGTGCCTGGAGTGGACCTCCAGGTAACCCGTACTCCCACGAGCAGTACTTC. Protein product: CAWSGPPGNPYSHEQYF.

The chain uses TRBV19 and TRBJ2-3; possible D gene TRBD2, 5 bases. The CDR3 spans 14 residues. In germline, CDR1 is LNHDA, CDR2 SQIVND (reference sequence). Deletions cut 3 bases from V and 7 bases from J, with 14 bases between. The chain's CDR3 is CASSIGLAGNTQYF. CDR3 bases: TGTGCCAGTAGTATCGGGCTAGCAGGAAATACGCAGTATTTT.

The chain employs TRBV7-8 and TRBJ2-1; 9 bases align to TRBD1. Germline V lookup: CDR1 SGHVS, CDR2 FQNEAQ. With V trimmed by 0 bases and J by 15 bases, 12 bases remained unmatched. This CDR3 contains 15 residues. The CDR3 here is CASSLAGQGSPSPFF. CDR3 bases: TGTGCCAGCAGCTTAGCGGGACAGGGTTCTCCTAGTCCGTTCTTC.

The J gene is TRBJ2-3, the V gene TRBV27; D perhaps matches TRBD1 (5 bases). Looked up from germline, CDR1 is MNHEY and CDR2 is SMNVEV (reference sequence). V was trimmed by 2 bases and J by 4 bases, leaving 7 bases between them. The CDR3 spans 13 residues. DNA for the CDR3: TGTGCCAGCAGTTTAGGGGCCGCAGATACGCAGTATTTT. It yields the protein CASSLGAADTQYF.

For this clone: Other DNA sequences in this sample translate to the same CDR3. This sequence joins TRBV7-3 and TRBJ2-1; 12 positions agree with TRBD2. The CDR3 covers 16 residues. The trim removed 4 bases at V and 0 bases at J, leaving 1 base unmatched. Germline V gene data show CDR1 as SGHTA and CDR2 as FQGTGA. DNA for the CDR3: TGTGCCAGCAGCTCGACTAGCGGGAGCTCCTACAATGAGCAGTTCTTC. This codes for CASSSTSGSSYNEQFF. The variable domain in full, completed from reference TRBV7-3 and TRBJ2-1, reads GAGVSQTPSNKVTEKGKYVELRCDPISGHTALYWYRQSLGQGPEFLIYFQGTGAADDSGLPNDRFFAVRPEGSVSTLKIQRTERGDSAVYLCASSSTSGSSYNEQFFGPGTRLTVL.

The V and J genes are TRBV29-1 and TRBJ2-7; D is undetermined. CDR1 and CDR2 (germline): SQVTM, ANQGSEA. The CDR3 covers 12 residues. V was clipped by 4 bases and J by 0 bases, with 7 bases between them. CDR3 amino acids: CSVAVSSYEQYF. The CDR3 nucleotides read TGCAGCGTTGCGGTGAGCTCCTACGAGCAGTACTTC.

The rearrangement joins TRBV30 to TRBJ1-1; weak D call: TRBD1 (5 bases). This CDR3 is 14 amino acids long. The germline CDR1 and CDR2 sequences are GTSNPN and SVGIG (reference sequence). The V end lost 0 bases, the J end lost 1 base, and 9 bases lay between the germline ends. CDR3 DNA sequence: TGTGCCTGGAGTGTAGGGGCAGGGAACACTGAAGCTTTCTTT. Translating gives CAWSVGAGNTEAFF.